This is a list of T cell receptor beta chains from one sample in a study of T cell responses to AZD1222 COVID-19 vaccine. The data were produced by immunoSEQ multiplex PCR, yet TCRdb's version contains in-frame clones alone and is incomplete. The sample records approximately 120,000 clones, 91% being singletons. Sequencing was performed on peripheral blood, taken on day 0 of AZD1222 vaccination. The receptors shown here come from an adult in good health. The CDR3 runs from the conserved cysteine through the conserved F or W. Fields, in order: V gene, J gene, D gene, clone size, CDR3 protein, CDR3 DNA. A D gene is named only where the DNA matches it firmly. Clone sizes are given selectively: once, few, many, or a class where the clone is expanded.

TRBV7-2	TRBJ2-3	.	.	CASSLAPGTDTQYF	TGTGCCAGCAGCTTAGCGCCCGGCACAGATACGCAGTATTTT
TRBV7-9	TRBJ2-3	TRBD2	.	CASSLGSLAGFADTQYF	TGTGCCAGCAGCTTAGGGTCTCTAGCGGGATTCGCAGATACGCAGTATTTT
TRBV11-2	TRBJ1-2	.	.	CASTSDPSRRNYGYTF	TGTGCCAGCACTTCGGACCCGTCGAGAAGGAACTATGGCTACACCTTC
TRBV4-3	TRBJ2-1	TRBD2	.	CASSQPAGLAGGPGEMEQFF	TGCGCCAGCAGCCAGCCGGCGGGGCTAGCGGGGGGGCCTGGAGAAATGGAGCAGTTCTTC
TRBV19	TRBJ1-5	TRBD1	.	CASSYAGQINQPQHF	TGTGCCAGTAGTTACGCGGGACAGATAAATCAGCCCCAGCATTTT
TRBV18	TRBJ2-7	.	few	CASSPQDEQYF	TGTGCCAGCTCACCACAAGACGAGCAGTACTTC
TRBV4-3	TRBJ1-4	TRBD1	.	CASSPGQGNEKLFF	TGCGCCAGCAGCCCGGGACAGGGGAATGAAAAACTGTTTTTT
TRBV9	TRBJ2-3	TRBD2	.	CASSVGRGGTDTQYF	TGTGCCAGCAGCGTAGGCCGGGGGGGCACAGATACGCAGTATTTT
TRBV4-1	TRBJ2-7	TRBD2	.	CASSQVRELDYEQYF	TGCGCCAGCAGCCAAGTGCGGGAGTTAGACTACGAGCAGTACTTC
TRBV19	TRBJ2-3	TRBD2	.	CASSIPGLARPFTQYF	TGTGCCAGTAGTATACCGGGACTAGCGAGGCCCTTTACGCAGTATTTT
TRBV6-4	TRBJ1-1	TRBD1	.	CASSDGTGNTEAFF	TGTGCCAGCAGTGACGGGACAGGGAATACTGAAGCTTTCTTT
TRBV7-2	TRBJ1-1	TRBD1	.	CASSLAYGTGDTEAFF	TGTGCCAGCAGCTTAGCGTATGGGACAGGGGACACTGAAGCTTTCTTT
TRBV7-9	TRBJ2-2	.	.	CASSQEPNTGELFF	TGTGCCAGCAGCCAAGAGCCGAACACCGGGGAGCTGTTTTTT
TRBV3-1/TRBV3-2	TRBJ2-3	.	.	CASSQGQGTDTQYF	TGTGCCAGCAGCCAAGGGCAGGGCACAGATACGCAGTATTTT
TRBV11-1	TRBJ2-1	TRBD2	.	CASKDSGGYSKDEQFF	TGTGCCAGCAAGGATAGCGGGGGGTACTCGAAGGATGAGCAGTTCTTC
TRBV9	TRBJ1-1	.	.	CASSVYEDTEAFF	TGTGCCAGCAGCGTCTACGAGGACACTGAAGCTTTCTTT
TRBV27	TRBJ2-5	TRBD2	few	CASSQGLAGLQETQYF	TGTGCCAGCAGCCAGGGACTAGCGGGACTGCAAGAGACCCAGTACTTC
TRBV29-1	TRBJ1-1	.	.	CSVIPGGGEGNTEAFF	TGCAGCGTTATCCCGGGGGGGGGCGAAGGAAACACTGAAGCTTTCTTT
TRBV6-5	TRBJ2-1	TRBD2	.	CASSYSTSGGAWEQFF	TGTGCCAGCAGTTATTCGACTAGCGGGGGGGCTTGGGAGCAGTTCTTC
TRBV5-6	TRBJ2-7	TRBD2	.	CASSLRGRAYEQYF	TGTGCCAGCAGCTTACGCGGGAGGGCCTACGAGCAGTACTTC
TRBV24-1	TRBJ2-5	.	few	CATSDGETQYF	TGTGCCACCAGTGATGGAGAGACCCAGTACTTC
TRBV4-2	TRBJ2-7	.	.	CASSQGAGTIREQYF	TGTGCCAGCAGCCAAGGCGCAGGGACAATTCGCGAGCAGTACTTC
TRBV5-5	TRBJ1-1	.	.	CASSLAGWGTEAFF	TGTGCCAGCAGCTTGGCGGGGTGGGGAACTGAAGCTTTCTTT
TRBV5-8	TRBJ2-7	TRBD1	.	CASSPTGGFTYEQYF	TGTGCCAGCAGCCCAACAGGGGGCTTTACCTACGAGCAGTACTTC
TRBV5-5	TRBJ2-7	.	.	CASSVPGYEQYF	TGTGCCAGCAGCGTACCAGGGTACGAGCAGTACTTC
TRBV24-1	TRBJ1-5	.	.	CATRPQPQHF	TGTGCCACCCGACCTCAGCCCCAGCATTTT
TRBV5-6	TRBJ2-7	TRBD1	.	CASSLVGQGRGEQYF	TGTGCCAGCAGCTTGGTAGGACAGGGGCGAGGCGAGCAGTACTTC
TRBV5-4	TRBJ1-3	.	.	CASSRYGGAGNTIYF	TGTGCCAGCAGTCGCTACGGGGGTGCCGGAAACACCATATATTTT
TRBV10-3	TRBJ1-2	TRBD1	.	CAISESAGGGYGYTF	TGTGCCATCAGTGAGTCAGCAGGGGGCGGCTATGGCTACACCTTC
TRBV19	TRBJ2-7	TRBD2	once	CASSPVSTSGLYEQYF	TGTGCCAGTAGCCCCGTCTCGACTAGCGGCCTCTACGAGCAGTACTTC
TRBV6-5	TRBJ2-5	TRBD2	.	CASSYGGREPQYF	TGTGCCAGCAGTTACGGGGGGAGGGAGCCCCAGTACTTC
TRBV3-1/TRBV3-2	TRBJ1-1	.	.	CASSLRGLEAFF	TGTGCCAGCAGTCTCCGGGGCCTTGAAGCTTTCTTT
TRBV5-1	TRBJ1-2	TRBD1	.	CASSPDRGGYGYTF	TGCGCCAGCAGCCCGGACAGGGGGGGCTATGGCTACACCTTC
TRBV7-2	TRBJ1-6	.	.	CASSLGSRGETSPLHF	TGTGCCAGCAGCTTAGGTAGCCGGGGGGAAACTTCACCCCTCCACTTT
TRBV7-8	TRBJ2-7	.	.	CASNPREGSYEQYF	TGTGCCAGCAACCCACGAGAGGGTTCCTACGAGCAGTACTTC
TRBV10-1	TRBJ1-2	.	.	CASSGTRYGYTF	TGCGCCAGCAGTGGGACTCGGTATGGCTACACCTTC
TRBV5-1	TRBJ1-1	TRBD1	.	CASSYRGEGTEAFF	TGCGCCAGCAGCTACAGGGGTGAAGGGACTGAAGCTTTCTTT
TRBV12-3/TRBV12-4	TRBJ1-4	TRBD1	.	CASSLGQGGLFF	TGTGCCAGCAGTTTGGGACAGGGCGGACTGTTTTTT
TRBV6-5	TRBJ1-5	.	.	CASSLTVSNQPQHF	TGTGCCAGCAGTTTAACAGTGAGCAATCAGCCCCAGCATTTT
TRBV11-3	TRBJ2-3	.	.	CASSQRGTDTQYF	TGTGCCAGCAGCCAGCGAGGCACAGATACGCAGTATTTT
TRBV11-2	TRBJ2-1	TRBD1	.	CASSYTGGSEQFF	TGTGCCAGCAGCTACACAGGGGGCTCTGAGCAGTTCTTC
TRBV30	TRBJ2-6	.	.	CAWSLFSGANVLTF	TGTGCCTGGAGTCTCTTCTCTGGGGCCAACGTCCTGACTTTC
TRBV7-9	TRBJ2-5	TRBD2	.	CASSLALGGGRASGKTQYF	TGTGCCAGCAGCTTAGCCCTCGGGGGCGGGAGGGCCTCTGGAAAGACCCAGTACTTC
TRBV28	TRBJ2-1	.	once	CASSLPDNEQFF	TGTGCCAGCAGCCTTCCCGACAATGAGCAGTTCTTC
TRBV15	TRBJ1-1	TRBD1	.	CATSRWGQPNTEAFF	TGTGCCACCAGCAGATGGGGACAGCCGAACACTGAAGCTTTCTTT
TRBV9	TRBJ1-4	.	.	CASSVDQGANEKLFF	TGTGCCAGCAGCGTAGACCAGGGCGCTAATGAAAAACTGTTTTTT
TRBV2	TRBJ1-2	.	.	CASSYKRDGYTF	TGTGCCAGCAGCTACAAGAGGGATGGCTACACCTTC
TRBV5-1	TRBJ1-6	TRBD1	once	CASSLRDRASPLHF	TGCGCCAGCAGCCTCCGGGACAGGGCTTCACCCCTCCACTTT
TRBV12-3/TRBV12-4	TRBJ2-7	.	.	CASNDLPLGEQYF	TGTGCCAGCAATGACCTCCCCCTTGGGGAGCAGTACTTC
TRBV6-5	TRBJ1-1	.	once	CASSRDPEAEAFF	TGTGCCAGCAGTCGGGACCCTGAGGCTGAAGCTTTCTTT
TRBV15	TRBJ1-2	.	.	CATSRDLGTFGYTF	TGTGCCACCAGCAGAGACTTAGGGACTTTTGGCTACACCTTC
TRBV20-1	TRBJ1-4	.	.	CSASPATNEKLFF	TGCAGTGCTAGTCCTGCAACTAATGAAAAACTGTTTTTT